This T cell receptor beta chain was sequenced during a study of blood T cell repertoires in COVID-19. Study in general: PBMCs, B-cell-depleted T cells, or T cells provided the cDNA or gDNA that made up the material.

This clone was seen a few times. In the authors' methods: The assay estimated nucleated cells by amplifying reference gene primers. TCRdb's copy holds only in-frame clones and misses some; the assay was immunoSEQ multiplex PCR. That table is the source of V, J and clone size, and D and trimming were worked out from the DNA. Of roughly 220,000 clones in the sample, 65% to 85% were seen once. This CDR3 has 16 residues. Trimming stripped 5 bases from V and 6 bases from J, with 17 bases between. In germline, CDR1 is LNHDA, CDR2 SQIVND (reference sequence). The age range of participants was 18 to 89 years, with residence in some 25 US areas. Cohort assignment relied on participant-reported clinical history.

The sample comprised PBMCs or T cells enriched from blood (not recorded which). The chain recombines TRBV19 with TRBJ1-6; D gene unclear. This receptor was obtained from a man in his thirties or forties with acute COVID-19. The CDR3 DNA follows: TGTGCCAGTAGTCCCTTTTCAGGAATTATTAATTCACCCCTCCACTTT. It is translated as CASSPFSGIINSPLHF.